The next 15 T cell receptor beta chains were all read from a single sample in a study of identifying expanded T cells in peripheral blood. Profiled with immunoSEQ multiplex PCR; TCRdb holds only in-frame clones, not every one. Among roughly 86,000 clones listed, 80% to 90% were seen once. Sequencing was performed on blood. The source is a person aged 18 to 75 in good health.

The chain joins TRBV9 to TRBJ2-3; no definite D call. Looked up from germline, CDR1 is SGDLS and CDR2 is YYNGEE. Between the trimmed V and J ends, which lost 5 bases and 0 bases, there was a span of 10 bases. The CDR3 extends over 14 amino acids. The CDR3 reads CASSARSSTDTQYF. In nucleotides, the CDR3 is TGTGCCAGCAGTGCCAGGTCTAGCACAGATACGCAGTATTTT.

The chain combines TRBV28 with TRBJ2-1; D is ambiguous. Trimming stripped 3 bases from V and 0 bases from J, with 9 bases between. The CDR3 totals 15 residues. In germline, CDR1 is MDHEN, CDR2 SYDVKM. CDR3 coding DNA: TGTGCCAGCAGTTTCGGCCCGAGCTCCTACAATGAGCAGTTCTTC. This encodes CASSFGPSSYNEQFF.

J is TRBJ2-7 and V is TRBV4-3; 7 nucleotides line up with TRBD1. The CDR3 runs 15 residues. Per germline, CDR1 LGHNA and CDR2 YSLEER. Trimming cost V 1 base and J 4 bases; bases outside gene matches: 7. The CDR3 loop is CASSQVGDRGYEQYF. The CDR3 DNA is TGCGCCAGCAGCCAAGTGGGGGACAGAGGGTACGAGCAGTACTTC.

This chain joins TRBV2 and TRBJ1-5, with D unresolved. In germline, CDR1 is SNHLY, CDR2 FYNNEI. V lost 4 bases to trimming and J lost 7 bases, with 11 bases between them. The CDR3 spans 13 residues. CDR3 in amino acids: CASSARGLQPQHF. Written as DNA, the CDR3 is TGTGCCAGCAGTGCTCGGGGTCTACAGCCCCAGCATTTT.

CDR3 amino acids: CAWNPDRVNTEAFF. DNA for the CDR3: TGTGCCTGGAACCCCGACAGGGTGAACACTGAAGCTTTCTTT. V is TRBV30 and J is TRBJ1-1, with TRBD1 identical over 7 bases. V lost 4 bases to trimming and J lost 0 bases; unmatched junction nucleotides: 5. CDR1 and CDR2 from the germline V gene are GTSNPN and SVGIG (reference sequence). The CDR3 sequence is 14 residues long.

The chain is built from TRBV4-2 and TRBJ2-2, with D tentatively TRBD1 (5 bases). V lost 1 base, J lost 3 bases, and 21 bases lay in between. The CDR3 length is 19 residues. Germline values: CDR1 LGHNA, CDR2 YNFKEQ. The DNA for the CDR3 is TGTGCCAGCAGCCAAGGGTCGGGTAGGGGCAGAGTCGACACCGGGGAGCTGTTTTTT. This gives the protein CASSQGSGRGRVDTGELFF.

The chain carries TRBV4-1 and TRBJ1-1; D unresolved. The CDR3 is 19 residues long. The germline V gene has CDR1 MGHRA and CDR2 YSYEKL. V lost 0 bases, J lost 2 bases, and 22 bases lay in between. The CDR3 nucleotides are TGCGCCAGCAGCCAAGAGGTCCTAAGGTTGAGCGGTCACAACACTGAAGCTTTCTTT. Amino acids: CASSQEVLRLSGHNTEAFF.

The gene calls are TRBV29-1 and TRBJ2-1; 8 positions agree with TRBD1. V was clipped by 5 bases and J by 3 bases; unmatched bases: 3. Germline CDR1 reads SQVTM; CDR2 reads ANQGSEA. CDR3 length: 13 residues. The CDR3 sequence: CSVTGTGYNEQFF. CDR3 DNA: TGCAGCGTTACCGGGACAGGCTACAATGAGCAGTTCTTC.

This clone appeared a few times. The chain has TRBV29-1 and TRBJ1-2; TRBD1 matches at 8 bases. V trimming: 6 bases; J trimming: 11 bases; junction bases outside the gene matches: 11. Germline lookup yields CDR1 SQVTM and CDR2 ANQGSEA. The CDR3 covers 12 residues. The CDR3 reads CSVATGAKVYTF. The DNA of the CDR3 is TGCAGCGTCGCGACAGGGGCGAAGGTATACACCTTC.

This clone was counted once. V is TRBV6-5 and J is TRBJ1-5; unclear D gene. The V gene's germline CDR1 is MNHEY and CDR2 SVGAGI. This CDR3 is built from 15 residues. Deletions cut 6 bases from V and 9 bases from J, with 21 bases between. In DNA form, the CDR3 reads TGTGCCAGCAGCCCGACCTCCTTAACTGGCCGGCCCCAGCATTTT. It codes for CASSPTSLTGRPQHF.

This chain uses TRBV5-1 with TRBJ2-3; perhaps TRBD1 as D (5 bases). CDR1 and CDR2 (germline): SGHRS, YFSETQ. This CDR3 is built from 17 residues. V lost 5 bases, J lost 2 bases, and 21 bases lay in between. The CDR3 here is CASRKGPLSLTTDTQYF. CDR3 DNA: TGCGCCAGCAGGAAGGGGCCCCTCTCTCTCACCACAGATACGCAGTATTTT.

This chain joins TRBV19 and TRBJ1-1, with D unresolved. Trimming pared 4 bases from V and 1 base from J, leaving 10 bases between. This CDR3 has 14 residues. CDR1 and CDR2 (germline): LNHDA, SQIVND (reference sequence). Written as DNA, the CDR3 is TGTGCCAGTAGTAATCCGAATTCGAACACTGAAGCTTTCTTT. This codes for CASSNPNSNTEAFF.

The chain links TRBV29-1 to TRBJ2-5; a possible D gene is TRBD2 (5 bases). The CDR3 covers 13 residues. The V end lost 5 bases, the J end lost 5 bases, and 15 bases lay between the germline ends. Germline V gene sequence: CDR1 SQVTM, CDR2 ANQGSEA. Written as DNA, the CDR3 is TGCAGCGTTTGGGAAGACTCGGGGGAGACCCAGTACTTC. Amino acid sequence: CSVWEDSGETQYF.

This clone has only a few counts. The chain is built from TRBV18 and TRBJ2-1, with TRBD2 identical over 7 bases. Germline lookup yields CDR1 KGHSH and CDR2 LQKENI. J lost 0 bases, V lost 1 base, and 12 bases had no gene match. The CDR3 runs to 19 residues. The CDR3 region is CASSPHAPVREASYNEQFF. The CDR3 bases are TGTGCCAGCTCACCACATGCTCCGGTTCGGGAGGCCTCCTACAATGAGCAGTTCTTC. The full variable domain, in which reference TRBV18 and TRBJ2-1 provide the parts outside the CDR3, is NAGVMQNPRHLVRRRGQEARLRCSPMKGHSHVYWYRQLPEEGLKFMVYLQKENIIDESGMPKERFSAEFPKEGPSILRIQQVVRGDSAAYFCASSPHAPVREASYNEQFFGPGTRLTVL.

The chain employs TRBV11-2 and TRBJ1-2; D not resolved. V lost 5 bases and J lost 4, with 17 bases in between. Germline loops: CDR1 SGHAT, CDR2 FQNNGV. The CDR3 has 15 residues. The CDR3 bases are TGTGCCAGCAGCGTCCCCCAGGACGGCCCCTATGGCTACACCTTC. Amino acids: CASSVPQDGPYGYTF.